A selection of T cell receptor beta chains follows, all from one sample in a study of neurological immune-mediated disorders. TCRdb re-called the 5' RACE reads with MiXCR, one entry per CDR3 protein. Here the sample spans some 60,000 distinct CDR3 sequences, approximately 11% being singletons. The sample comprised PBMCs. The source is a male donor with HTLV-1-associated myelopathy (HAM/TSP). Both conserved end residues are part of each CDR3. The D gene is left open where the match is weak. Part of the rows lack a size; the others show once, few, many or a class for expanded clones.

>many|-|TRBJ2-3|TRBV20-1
TGCAGTGCTAGCGCCGGGCCCCCGAACCCGGATACGCAGTATTTT
CSASAGPPNPDTQYF
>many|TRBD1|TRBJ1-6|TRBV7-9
TGTGCCAGCAGCTTTGACAGGGTGGCTAATTCACCCCTCCACTTT
CASSFDRVANSPLHF
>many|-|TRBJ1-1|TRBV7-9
TGTGCCAGCAGCACAAACAGGGACCTGAACACTGAAGCTTTCTTT
CASSTNRDLNTEAFF
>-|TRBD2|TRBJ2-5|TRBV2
TGTGCCAGCTCTCGAGCGGGAGCCATACAAGAGACCCAGTACTTC
CASSRAGAIQETQYF
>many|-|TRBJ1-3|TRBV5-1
TGCGCCAGCAGCTTGGGATCTGGAAACACCATATATTTT
CASSLGSGNTIYF
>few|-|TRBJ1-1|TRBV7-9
TGTGCCAGCAGCTCCAAGGCTAGGGGCACTGAAGCTTTCTTT
CASSSKARGTEAFF
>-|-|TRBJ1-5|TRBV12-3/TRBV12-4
TGTGCCAGCAGTTTAGTCCGGGGTCCGTCCCAGCATTTT
CASSLVRGPSQHF
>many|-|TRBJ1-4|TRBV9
TGTGCCAGCAGCCTCGTAAAACTGTTTTTT
CASSLVKLFF
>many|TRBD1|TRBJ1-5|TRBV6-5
TGTGCCAGCAGTTATAGGGGGCTGGGGCCGGCGGGCAATCAGCCCCAGCATTTT
CASSYRGLGPAGNQPQHF
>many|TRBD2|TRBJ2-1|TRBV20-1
TGCAGTGCCATGAGGGGTAGGGAGGGCAATGAGCAGTTCTTC
CSAMRGREGNEQFF
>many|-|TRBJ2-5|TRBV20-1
TGCAGGCCAGGAACGCTCAATCAAGAGACCCAGTACTTC
CRPGTLNQETQYF
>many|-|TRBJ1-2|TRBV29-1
TGCAGGGGGGGCTATGGCTACACCTTC
CRGGYGYTF
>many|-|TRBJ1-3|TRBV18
TGTGCCAGCTCACCATCGGACAGTACTGGAAACACCATATATTTT
CASSPSDSTGNTIYF
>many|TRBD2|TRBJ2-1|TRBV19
TGTGCCAGTAGTATAGCGGGGGGGCCAATAACCTACAATGAGCAGTTCTTC
CASSIAGGPITYNEQFF
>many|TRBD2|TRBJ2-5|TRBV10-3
TGTGCCATCAGTGAGCTACGGACTAGCGGCGAGACCCAGTACTTC
CAISELRTSGETQYF
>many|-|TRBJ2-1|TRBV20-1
TGCAGTGCTAGGTTAGGCCCTGAGCAGTTCTTC
CSARLGPEQFF
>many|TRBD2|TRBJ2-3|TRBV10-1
TGCGCCAGCAGTGAGTGGCGGGGGGACCGCAGGGATACGCAGTATTTT
CASSEWRGDRRDTQYF
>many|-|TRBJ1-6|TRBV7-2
TGTGCCAGCAGCTTAGGACAGTCCTATAATTCACCCCTCCACTTT
CASSLGQSYNSPLHF
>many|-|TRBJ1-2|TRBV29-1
TGCAGCGTTGATCGAGCGGGCCTCGCCGTGGGAGCTGGCTACACCTTC
CSVDRAGLAVGAGYTF
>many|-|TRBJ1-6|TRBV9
TGTGCCAGAAGGGGAGGTCCTCCTTCACCCCTCCACTTT
CARRGGPPSPLHF
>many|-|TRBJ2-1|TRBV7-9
TGTGCCAGCAGCTCCCGGGACTTTTACAATGAGCAGTTCTTC
CASSSRDFYNEQFF
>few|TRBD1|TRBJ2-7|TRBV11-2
TGTGCCAGCAGCCCCGAGACAGGGGGGGTGGTCGAGCAGTACTTC
CASSPETGGVVEQYF
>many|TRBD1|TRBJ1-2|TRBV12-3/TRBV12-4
TGTGCCAGCAGTTCGGGACAGTCGAACTATGGCTACACCTTC
CASSSGQSNYGYTF
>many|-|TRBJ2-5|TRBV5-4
TGTGCCAGCAGCGCTGGGGGACTTGTCCTGGGAGAGACCCAGTACTTC
CASSAGGLVLGETQYF
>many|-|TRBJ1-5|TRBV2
TGTGCCAGCAGCGTAGAGGGCGCGGAGTATCAGCCCCAGCATTTT
CASSVEGAEYQPQHF
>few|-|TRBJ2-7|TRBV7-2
TGTGCCAGCAGCCCTAGGGGGGGGATCTCCTACGAGCAGTACTTC
CASSPRGGISYEQYF
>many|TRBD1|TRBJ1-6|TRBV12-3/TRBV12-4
TGTGCCAGCACCTCCGGGACAGGGTTTTCACCCCTCCACTTT
CASTSGTGFSPLHF
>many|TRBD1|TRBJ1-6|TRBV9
TGTGCCAGCAGCGTACGTGACCAGGGGGGTTCACCCCTCCACTTT
CASSVRDQGGSPLHF
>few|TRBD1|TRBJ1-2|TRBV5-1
TGCGCCAGCAGCTTACCGGGACAGGGGGCGCCCGGCTACACCTTC
CASSLPGQGAPGYTF
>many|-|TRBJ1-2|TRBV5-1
TGCGCCAGCAGCCCACGAGAAACGCAAGGCTACACCTTC
CASSPRETQGYTF
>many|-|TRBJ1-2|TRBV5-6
TGTGCCAGCAGCACGATGGGACGGGACGGATACTATGGCTACACCTTC
CASSTMGRDGYYGYTF
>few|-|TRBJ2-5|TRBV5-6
TGTGCCAGCGGAAAAGAGACCCAGTACTTC
CASGKETQYF
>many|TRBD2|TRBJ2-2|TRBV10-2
TGCGCCAGCAGACTCACTAGCGGGGGGACCGGGGAGCTGTTTTTT
CASRLTSGGTGELFF
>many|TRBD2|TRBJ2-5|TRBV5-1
TGCGCCAGCAGCTTGGGGACTAGCGGAGAGACCCAGTACTTC
CASSLGTSGETQYF
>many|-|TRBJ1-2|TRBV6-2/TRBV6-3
TGTGCCAGCAGTTTGAACTCGATCGGGCCCGCACCGGGCTACACCTTC
CASSLNSIGPAPGYTF
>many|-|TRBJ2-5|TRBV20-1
TGCAGTGCTAGAGACCACAAGAGCGAAGAGACCCAGTACTTC
CSARDHKSEETQYF
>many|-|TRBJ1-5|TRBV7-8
TGTGCCAGCAGCTTCCCCGGATACAATCAGCCCCAGCATTTT
CASSFPGYNQPQHF
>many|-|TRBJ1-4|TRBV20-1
TGCAGTGCTAGACAGCCCGCGGCTAATGAAAAACTGTTTTTT
CSARQPAANEKLFF
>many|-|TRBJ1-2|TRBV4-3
TGCGCCAGCAGCCATGCCTCCGGGGAGGGCCCATCCTATGGCTACACCTTC
CASSHASGEGPSYGYTF
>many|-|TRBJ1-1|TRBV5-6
TGTGCCAGCAGCTTTCGGGGGACGAACACTGAAGCTTTCTTT
CASSFRGTNTEAFF
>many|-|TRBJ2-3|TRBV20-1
TGCAGTGCTAGATGGCCACCTGGGGGGGATACGCAGTATTTT
CSARWPPGGDTQYF
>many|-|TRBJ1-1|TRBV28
TGTGCCAGCACCATCAGGGGGAACACTGAAGCTTTCTTT
CASTIRGNTEAFF
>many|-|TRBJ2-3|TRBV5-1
TGCGCCAGCGCCCTTAGGGGCAGCACAGATACGCAGTATTTT
CASALRGSTDTQYF
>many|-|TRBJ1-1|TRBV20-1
TGCAGCCTGAGGGCCAGGGGGAACACTGAAGCTTTCTTT
CSLRARGNTEAFF
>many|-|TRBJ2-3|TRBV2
TGTGCCAGCAGTCTACAGCGGGTGACCGGCGCAGATACGCAGTATTTT
CASSLQRVTGADTQYF
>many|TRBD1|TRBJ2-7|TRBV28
TGTGCCAGCAGGCGGACAGGGAGCTCCTACGAGCAGTACTTC
CASRRTGSSYEQYF
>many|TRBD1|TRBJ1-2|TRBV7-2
TGTGCCAGCAGCGCCTCCGGGACAGGGAGTTATGGCTACACCTTC
CASSASGTGSYGYTF
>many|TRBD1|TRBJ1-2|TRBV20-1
TGCAGTGCGCAGACAGGGAGGGCTAACTATGGCTACACCTTC
CSAQTGRANYGYTF